This T cell receptor beta chain was documented in a study of control samples from healthy donors and cancer patients. Germline CDR1 and CDR2: MNHEY and SVGAGI. The CDR3 sequence is 12 residues long. The V gene lost 6 bases and the J gene lost 6 bases, with 12 bases spanning the gap. Profiling relied on immunoSEQ multiplex PCR, and the TCRdb table lists in-frame clones only, not all of them. The sample lists hundreds of thousands of clones; over 75% were seen once. The origin of this receptor is a man aged 35-49 years with head and neck cancer. The gene calls are TRBV6-5 and TRBJ2-7; weak D call: TRBD2 (6 bases). Sequencing was done on a sample of PBMCs. Here the CDR3 reads CASRGPGGEQYF. CDR3 nucleotides: TGTGCCAGCAGAGGGCCCGGGGGCGAGCAGTACTTC.